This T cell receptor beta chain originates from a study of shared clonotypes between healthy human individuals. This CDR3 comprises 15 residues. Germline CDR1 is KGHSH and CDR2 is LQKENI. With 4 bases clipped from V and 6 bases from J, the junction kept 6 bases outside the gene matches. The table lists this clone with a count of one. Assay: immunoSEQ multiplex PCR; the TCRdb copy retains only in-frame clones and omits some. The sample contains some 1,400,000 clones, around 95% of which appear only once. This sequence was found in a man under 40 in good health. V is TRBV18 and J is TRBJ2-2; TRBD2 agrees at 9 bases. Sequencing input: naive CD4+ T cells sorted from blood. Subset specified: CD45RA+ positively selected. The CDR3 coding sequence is TGTGCCAGCTCACTCGCGGGAGGGCCACCCGGGGAGCTGTTTTTT. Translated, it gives CASSLAGGPPGELFF.